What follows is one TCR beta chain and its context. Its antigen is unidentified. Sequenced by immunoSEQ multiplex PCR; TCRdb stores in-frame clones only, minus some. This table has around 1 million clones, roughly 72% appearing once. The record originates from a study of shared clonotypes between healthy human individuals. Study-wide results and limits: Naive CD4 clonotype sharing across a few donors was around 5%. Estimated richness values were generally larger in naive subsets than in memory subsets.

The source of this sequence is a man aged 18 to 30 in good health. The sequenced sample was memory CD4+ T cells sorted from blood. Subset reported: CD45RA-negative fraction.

This CDR3 reads CASSVQGLGGEQYF. As DNA, the CDR3 is TGTGCCAGCTCAGTACAAGGACTGGGAGGGGAGCAGTACTTC. This chain joins TRBV18 and TRBJ2-7; TRBD2 matches at 7 bases. After removal of 5 bases from V and 7 bases from J, the junction contained 11 bases not matched to a gene. Germline CDR1 KGHSH, CDR2 LQKENI. CDR3 length: 14 amino acids. Based on the CDR3 plus reference TRBV18 and TRBJ2-7, the full variable domain is NAGVMQNPRHLVRRRGQEARLRCSPMKGHSHVYWYRQLPEEGLKFMVYLQKENIIDESGMPKERFSAEFPKEGPSILRIQQVVRGDSAAYFCASSVQGLGGEQYFGPGTRLTVT.